These 5 T cell receptor beta chains were all obtained from the same sample, sequenced in a study of OX40 agonist ivuxolimab in advanced cancers. The table came from immunoSEQ multiplex PCR; TCRdb's copy has only in-frame clones and leaves some out. The sample shows 70,000 to 95,000 clones, approximately 85% of them seen only once. The specimen comprised CD4+ or CD8+ T cells sorted from blood, sampled in a trial of the OX40 agonist ivuxolimab. The receptors were gathered from an adult with an advanced solid tumor such as melanoma, head and neck, liver or kidney cancer.

CDR3 bases: TGTGCCAGTAGTGCAAACAGGGGAACCGAGCAGTACTTC. Translation: CASSANRGTEQYF. V usage is TRBV19 and J usage is TRBJ2-7; 7 bases are shared with TRBD1. Losses at the gene ends were 5 bases for V and 6 bases for J; bases not matched to a gene: 7. Looked up from germline, CDR1 is LNHDA and CDR2 is SQIVND (reference sequence). The CDR3 has 13 amino acids.

This chain links TRBV10-2 with TRBJ1-5; possible D gene TRBD1, 5 bases. CDR3 size: 13 residues. V was trimmed by 3 bases and J by 4 bases, leaving 7 bases between them. The germline V gene has CDR1 WSHSY and CDR2 SAAADI. The CDR3 nucleotides read TGCGCCAGCAGTGACAGGGTAAATCAGCCCCAGCATTTT. Residues: CASSDRVNQPQHF.

CDR3 DNA: TGTGCCAGCACCGAATTAAAGACAGATACGCAGTATTTT. Translating it yields CASTELKTDTQYF. The chain couples TRBV6-1 to TRBJ2-3, with no clear D. Germline CDR1 reads MNHNS; CDR2 reads SASEGT. The CDR3 runs 13 residues. V lost 7 bases and J lost 3, with 11 bases in between.

The V and J genes are TRBV18 and TRBJ2-3; the D gene could be TRBD1 or TRBD2 (5 bases each). The V and J ends lost 11 bases and 0 bases respectively, with 15 bases between them. Germline loops: CDR1 KGHSH, CDR2 LQKENI. This CDR3 is built from 14 residues. The CDR3 spells CAFRGSGSTDTQYF. The CDR3 coding sequence is TGTGCCTTCCGGGGCTCCGGGAGCACAGATACGCAGTATTTT.

The J gene is TRBJ2-1, the V gene TRBV10-3; D tentatively fits TRBD1 or TRBD2 (6 bases each). CDR3 size: 14 residues. Germline V gene sequence: CDR1 ENHRY, CDR2 SYGVKD. Deletions cut 7 bases from V and 1 base from J, with 11 bases between. The CDR3 nucleotides read TGTGCCATCAACGGGGGCCCGTCCTACAATGAGCAGTTCTTC. Protein sequence: CAINGGPSYNEQFF.